This T cell receptor (beta chain) derives from a study of T cell repertoires in cytomegalovirus infection. Looking at the study overall: TCR beta signatures that were public indicated CMV infection and matching HLA type. Study-wide results and caveats: HLA-C-restricted CMV clonotypes gave the most frequent clonotype in two of eight donors.

Via MiXCR, TCRdb re-called the reads, giving one row per CDR3 protein. Of just over 450,000 distinct CDR3 sequences detected, roughly 43% appear once; the ten largest clones hold about 45%. V was trimmed by 3 bases and J by 2 bases, leaving 9 bases between them. Germline CDR1 reads MNHEY; CDR2 reads SVGEGT. The CDR3 runs 14 residues. As for this clonotype: The antigen is unknown.

The gene calls are TRBV6-2 or TRBV6-3 and TRBJ2-3; D is undetermined. The origin of this receptor is a human donor in good health (CMV status not recorded). Some clones in this sample may be carry-over from other donors' samples. This specimen consisted of cultured PBMCs, obtained from culture after CMV antigen stimulation. The chain's CDR3 is CASSYRLTTDTQYF. For the CDR3, the DNA is TGTGCCAGCAGTTATCGGCTTACCACAGATACGCAGTATTTT.